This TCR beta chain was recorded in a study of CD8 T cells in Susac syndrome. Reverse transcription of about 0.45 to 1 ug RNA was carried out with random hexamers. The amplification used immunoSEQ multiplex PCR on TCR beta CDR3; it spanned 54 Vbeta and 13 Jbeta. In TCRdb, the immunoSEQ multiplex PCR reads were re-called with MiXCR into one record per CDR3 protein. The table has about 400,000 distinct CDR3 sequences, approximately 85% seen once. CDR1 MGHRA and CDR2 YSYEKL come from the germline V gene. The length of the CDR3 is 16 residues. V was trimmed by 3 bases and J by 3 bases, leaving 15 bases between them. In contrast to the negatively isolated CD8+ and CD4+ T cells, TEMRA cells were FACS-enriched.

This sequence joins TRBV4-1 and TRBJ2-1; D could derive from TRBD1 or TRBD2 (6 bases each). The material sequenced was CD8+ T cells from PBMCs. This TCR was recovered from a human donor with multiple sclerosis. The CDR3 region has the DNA TGCGCCAGCAGCCAGGGGGGCGGAACAGACTACAATGAGCAGTTCTTC. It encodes CASSQGGGTDYNEQFF.